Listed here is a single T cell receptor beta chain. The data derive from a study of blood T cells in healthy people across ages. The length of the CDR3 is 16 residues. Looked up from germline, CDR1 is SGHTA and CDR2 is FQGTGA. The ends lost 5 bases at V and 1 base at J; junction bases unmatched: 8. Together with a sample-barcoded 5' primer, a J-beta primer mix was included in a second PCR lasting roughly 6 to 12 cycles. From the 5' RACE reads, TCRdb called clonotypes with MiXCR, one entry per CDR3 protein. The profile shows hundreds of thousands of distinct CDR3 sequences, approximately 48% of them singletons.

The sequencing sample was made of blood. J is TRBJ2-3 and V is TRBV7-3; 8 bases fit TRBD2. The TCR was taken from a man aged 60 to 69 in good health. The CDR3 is CASSRNGGAGTDTQYF. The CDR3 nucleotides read TGTGCCAGCAGCCGAAACGGGGGGGCGGGCACAGATACGCAGTATTTT.